This T cell receptor beta chain emerged from a study of prognosis after radiotherapy for stage I lung cancer. As for the study in general: Subsequent to radiotherapy, distant metastatic disease emerged in four patients (median roughly seven months), whereas some 15 exhibited no significant progression.

Amplification of TCR beta CDR3 from genomic DNA used two-round multiplex PCR. Primers specific to each TRBV and TRBJ gene were used in first-round PCR. MiXCR, run by TCRdb on the multiplex PCR reads, gives a single entry per CDR3 protein. The sample lists about 22,000 distinct CDR3 sequences; approximately 40% were seen once. A note on this clonotype: A junction end diverges from the germline sequence, so it may reflect a read error.

The CDR3 totals 13 residues. Germline V gene lookup returns CDR1 SNHLY and CDR2 FYNNEI. The sample in question was PBMCs, obtained before or after stereotactic body radiation therapy (not recorded which). This TCR was sampled from a donor of 50 years or more with non-small cell lung cancer. This chain connects TRBV2 to TRBJ2-7; 7 bases fit TRBD2. CDR3 in amino acids: CTSSGLVPDEQYF. CDR3 sequence (DNA): TGTACCAGCAGCGGACTAGTCCCTGACGAGCAGTACTTC.